This T cell receptor (beta chain) was captured in a study of blood T cell repertoires in COVID-19 (dated by TCRdb to 2020 to 2022). In terms of the full investigation: Samples from collaborators originated in the United States, Italy and Spain and spanned both the acute and convalescent phases of COVID-19. The material from the prospective study consisted of cDNA or gDNA derived from T cells, B-cell-depleted T cells, or PBMCs. Sample metadata almost always included a de-identified subject ID, COVID-19 status, age in years and sex. HLA class I and class II types, where available, came from metadata supplied by the sample provider rather than from assay-based typing. A freely available public database, intended as a resource for researchers studying the immune response to SARS-CoV-2, is where the repertoires were released. The dataset comprised deeply sampled blood TCRbeta repertoires from subjects exposed to, actively infected with, or recovered from COVID-19. Samples were obtained from the ongoing ImmuneRACE study (first 160 participants) and from 1,200 or so subjects provided by 6 global collaborators. The paper as a whole reports these results and caveats: The amount of clinical and demographic metadata varied by source and participant and was provided uncurated.

About this clone itself: The antigen this receptor binds is unknown. Base qualities are missing; no much larger clone stands one base away.

Participants in the prospective study were enrolled through a virtual design, were aged 18 to 89 years, and lived in roughly 24 United States geographic areas. In the prospective study, cohorts were assigned on the basis of participant-reported clinical history obtained from a screening survey and a study questionnaire. Exposed participants were defined as having been in contact with someone with a PCR-confirmed or clinician-diagnosed COVID-19 case within 2 weeks of study entry. Each participant in the prospective study had whole blood, serum and a nasopharyngeal or oropharyngeal swab collected by mobile phlebotomists. Prospective study participants could optionally give additional blood draws and questionnaires over an approximately two-month period. Before DNA extraction, blood samples from the prospective study were shipped at room temperature or frozen. The immunoSEQ Assay, a bias-controlled multiplex PCR, was used to amplify TCRbeta CDR3 regions from genomic DNA. Under the source paper's analysis protocol: Nucleated cell counts per sample were estimated from amplification of reference gene primers within the assay. To quantify the absolute abundance of each unique TCRbeta CDR3 rearrangement, sequence reads were collapsed and filtered. For each sample, productive Simpson clonality was calculated as the square root of Simpson's diversity index over productive rearrangements. TCRdb holds this immuneACCESS table with in-frame rearrangements only. Some clones are missing; in checked studies, unresolved V genes explain under half, and the rest has no known cause. D and trimming come from the DNA, and the V and J calls and clone size come from that table. Counted in this sample were 270,000 or so clones; around 84% of them appeared once. The ten largest clones represent under 7% of the sample.

Cut back by 6 bases and 6 bases, the V and J ends lie 6 bases apart. The CDR3 runs 11 amino acids, cysteine and phenylalanine included. Just CDR3 DNA is preserved here, 33 bases in frame from base 1. In the germline V gene, CDR1 corresponds to WSHSY and CDR2 to SAAADI. The sample consisted of PBMCs or T cells enriched from blood (not recorded which). The sequence was collected from a woman aged 50 to 65 who had been exposed to COVID-19. The sequence joins TRBV10-2 to TRBJ2-1; possibly the D gene is TRBD2, per 6 matching bases. The CDR3 amino acid sequence is: CASRGGNEQFF. The DNA reads TGCGCCAGCAGGGGGGGCAATGAGCAGTTCTTC.